The 12 T cell receptor beta chains presented below share a single source sample, sequenced in a study of blood T cell repertoires in COVID-19. Repertoires were generated with immunoSEQ multiplex PCR, while TCRdb's copy carries only in-frame clones and drops some. The sample lists 150,000 to 200,000 clones; less than 85% were seen once. The sample was PBMCs or T cells enriched from blood (not recorded which). The receptor set was obtained from a man aged 45-65 years who had recovered from COVID-19.

The rearrangement links TRBV27 to TRBJ1-1; D remains unclear. The length of the CDR3 is 14 residues. Trimming shortened V by 7 bases and J by 3 bases, and 15 bases separated the two germline ends. Germline V gene data show CDR1 as MNHEY and CDR2 as SMNVEV (reference sequence). CDR3 coding DNA: TGTGCCAGCACCCTCGGGGTCGGGGACACTGAAGCTTTCTTT. Protein sequence: CASTLGVGDTEAFF.

V gene TRBV5-1 combines with J gene TRBJ1-6, with 8 bases matching TRBD1. Per the germline V gene, CDR1 is SGHRS and CDR2 is YFSETQ. The length of the CDR3 is 16 residues. With V trimmed by 4 bases and J by 9 bases, 12 bases remained unmatched. CDR3 region: CASSPDAGTGSSPLHF. The DNA for the CDR3 is TGCGCCAGCAGCCCAGACGCCGGGACAGGTAGTTCACCCCTCCACTTT.

The V call is TRBV7-2, the J call TRBJ2-5; 11 nucleotides line up with TRBD2. The germline CDR1 and CDR2 sequences are SGHTA and FQGNSA. CDR3 size: 14 residues. The V and J ends lost 4 bases and 3 bases, in that order; junction bases with no gene match: 1. CDR3 region: CASSSGLAEETQYF. The CDR3 DNA sequence: TGTGCCAGCAGCTCGGGACTAGCGGAAGAGACCCAGTACTTC. The variable domain in full, with the rest retrieved from reference TRBV7-2 and TRBJ2-5, is GAGVSQSPSNKVTEKGKDVELRCDPISGHTALYWYRQSLGQGLEFLIYFQGNSAPDKSGLPSDRFSAERTGGSVSTLTIQRTQQEDSAVYLCASSSGLAEETQYFGPGTRLLVL.

Here the CDR3 DNA reads TGTGCCAGCAGTGCCGGACAGGAGGTGGGTTCACCCCTCCACTTT. Translated: CASSAGQEVGSPLHF. The chain is built from TRBV2 and TRBJ1-6; 7 nucleotides align to TRBD1. Germline CDR1 SNHLY, CDR2 FYNNEI. V trimming: 4 bases; J trimming: 9 bases; junction bases outside the gene matches: 9. The CDR3 runs 15 residues.

CDR3 in amino acids: CSVRQGARDEQYF. CDR3 DNA sequence: TGCAGCGTCCGACAGGGGGCGAGGGACGAGCAGTACTTC. The chain joins TRBV29-1 to TRBJ2-7; 10 positions agree with TRBD1. The CDR3 loop spans 13 amino acids. The trim removed 6 bases at V and 5 bases at J, leaving 7 bases unmatched. Germline loops: CDR1 SQVTM, CDR2 ANQGSEA.

This sequence joins TRBV5-8 and TRBJ1-5, with D unresolved. This CDR3 has 15 residues. Germline CDR1 reads SGHTS; CDR2 reads YDEGEE. The V gene lost 0 bases and the J gene lost 0 bases, with 7 bases spanning the gap. The CDR3 loop reads CASSLDPDSNQPQHF. The CDR3 nucleotides are TGTGCCAGCAGCTTGGATCCAGATAGCAATCAGCCCCAGCATTTT.

The J gene is TRBJ1-1, the V gene TRBV29-1; no reliable D call. CDR1 and CDR2 from the germline V gene are SQVTM and ANQGSEA. The V end was cut by 4 bases, the J end by 5 bases, with 14 bases between. This CDR3 region has 13 residues. CDR3 in amino acids: CSVGRGVVTEAFF. Written as DNA, the CDR3 is TGCAGCGTTGGGCGGGGAGTCGTAACTGAAGCTTTCTTT.

The gene calls are TRBV7-6 and TRBJ2-2, with 9 bases aligning to TRBD1. The J segment lost 6 bases and the V segment lost 1 base, leaving 6 bases of the junction unmatched. Germline loops: CDR1 SGHVS, CDR2 FNYEAQ. This CDR3 contains 16 residues. CDR3 amino acids: CASSLVMDRGAGELFF. CDR3 nucleotide sequence: TGTGCCAGCAGCTTAGTCATGGACAGGGGTGCCGGGGAGCTGTTTTTT. Together with reference TRBV7-6 and TRBJ2-2, the CDR3 gives the full variable domain: GAGVSQSPRYKVTKRGQDVALRCDPISGHVSLYWYRQALGQGPEFLTYFNYEAQQDKSGLPNDRFSAERPEGSISTLTIQRTEQRDSAMYRCASSLVMDRGAGELFFGEGSRLTVL.

This chain connects TRBV5-1 to TRBJ1-3; tentative D call: TRBD1 (6 bases). V lost 0 bases, J lost 1 base, and 11 bases lay in between. This CDR3 is built from 16 residues. Germline V gene data show CDR1 as SGHRS and CDR2 as YFSETQ. CDR3: CASSLAARGSGNTIYF. As DNA, the CDR3 is TGCGCCAGCAGCTTGGCCGCCAGGGGATCTGGAAACACCATATATTTT.

V usage is TRBV3-1 (or the pseudogene TRBV3-2) and J usage is TRBJ2-7, with 7 nucleotides matching TRBD2. CDR1 is LGHDT and CDR2 is YNNKEL in the germline V gene (reference sequence). With 0 bases clipped from V and 3 bases from J, the junction kept 11 bases outside the gene matches. The CDR3 has 17 residues. The CDR3 loop is CASSQERGGQKYYEQYF. Written as DNA, the CDR3 is TGTGCCAGCAGCCAAGAAAGGGGAGGGCAGAAGTACTACGAGCAGTACTTC.

The V gene is TRBV14, the J gene TRBJ1-1; D unclear. Germline V CDR1 and CDR2: SGHDN, FVKESK. V was trimmed by 3 bases and J by 0 bases, leaving 14 bases between them. The CDR3 length is 16 residues. CDR3 coding DNA: TGTGCCAGCAGCCAGTTTATGCGCATCATGAACACTGAAGCTTTCTTT. Amino acids: CASSQFMRIMNTEAFF.

CDR3 sequence: CATSPAGLYGNTIYF. The CDR3, as DNA: TGTGCCACCAGCCCAGCAGGGCTTTACGGAAACACCATATATTTT. The chain has TRBV15 and TRBJ1-3, with a weak D call TRBD1 (5 bases). Germline loops: CDR1 LNHNV, CDR2 YYDKDF (reference sequence). V lost 5 bases and J lost 4, with 15 bases in between. The CDR3 extends over 15 amino acids.